The 15 T cell receptor beta chains presented below share a single source sample, sequenced in a study of T cell responses to AZD1222 COVID-19 vaccine. The table came from immunoSEQ multiplex PCR; TCRdb's copy has only in-frame clones and leaves some out. Here the sample spans around 130,000 clones, 85% to 95% being singletons. The sample consisted of peripheral blood, taken on day 0 of AZD1222 vaccination. Receptor source: an adult in good health.

This sequence joins TRBV6-5 and TRBJ2-7; perhaps TRBD2 as D (6 bases). From germline, CDR1 is MNHEY and CDR2 SVGAGI. The V end lost 5 bases, the J end lost 7 bases, and 15 bases lay between the germline ends. The CDR3 has 13 amino acids. The CDR3 DNA is TGTGCCAGCAGTCCAGCCGGGACTCGGGAGCAGTACTTC. Translation gives CASSPAGTREQYF.

V and J are TRBV7-9 and TRBJ1-2, with D hard to call. Germline V gene sequence: CDR1 SEHNR, CDR2 FQNEAQ (reference sequence). This CDR3 spans 16 amino acids. Deletions cut 0 bases from V and 7 bases from J, with 18 bases between. This chain's CDR3 is CASSLARSYPRVGYTF. CDR3 nucleotide sequence: TGTGCCAGCAGCTTAGCAAGGAGTTACCCTAGAGTTGGCTACACCTTC. Combining the CDR3 with reference TRBV7-9 and TRBJ1-2 gives the whole variable domain DTGVSQNPRHKITKRGQNVTFRCDPISEHNRLYWYRQTLGQGPEFLTYFQNEAQLEKSRLLSDRFSAERPKGSFSTLEIQRTEQGDSAMYLCASSLARSYPRVGYTFGSGTRLTVV.

The table lists this clone with a count of one. This CDR3 is CASSLGQEQFF. CDR3 nucleotide sequence: TGTGCCAGCAGCTTGGGGCAGGAGCAGTTCTTC. The V and J genes are TRBV5-6 and TRBJ2-1; the D is unclear. The CDR3 is 11 residues long. Germline V gives CDR1 SGHDT, CDR2 YYEEEE. V dropped 0 bases and J dropped 10 bases, with 5 bases sitting between them.

The chain couples TRBV14 to TRBJ1-2; 9 nucleotides line up with TRBD1. This CDR3 is 15 amino acids long. The junction had 6 bases not matched to a gene; V was cut back by 3 bases and J by 4 bases. Germline-derived CDR1 and CDR2 are SGHDN and FVKESK. The CDR3 coding sequence is TGTGCCAGCAGCCAGACAAGACAGGGGGTCTATGGCTACACCTTC. This gives the protein CASSQTRQGVYGYTF.

The chain uses TRBV18 and TRBJ1-1; perhaps TRBD1 as D (6 bases). Germline CDR1 is KGHSH and CDR2 is LQKENI. V was pared by 6 bases and J by 8 bases, with 16 bases between. The CDR3 is made up of 13 amino acids. The CDR3 DNA sequence: TGTGCCAGCTCCAAGACAGGTCGACTAGAAGCTTTCTTT. It is translated as CASSKTGRLEAFF. Based on the CDR3 plus reference TRBV18 and TRBJ1-1, the full variable domain is NAGVMQNPRHLVRRRGQEARLRCSPMKGHSHVYWYRQLPEEGLKFMVYLQKENIIDESGMPKERFSAEFPKEGPSILRIQQVVRGDSAAYFCASSKTGRLEAFFGQGTRLTVV.

This sequence joins TRBV27 and TRBJ1-2; 11 nucleotides match TRBD1. Germline assignment: CDR1 MNHEY and CDR2 SMNVEV (reference sequence). The CDR3 has 16 amino acids. Trimming took 1 base from V and 1 from J; bases not matched to a gene: 2. The CDR3 DNA reads TGTGCCAGCAGTTTATATGGGACAGGGGGTAACTATGGCTACACCTTC. Translated, it gives CASSLYGTGGNYGYTF.

The chain combines TRBV7-8 with TRBJ2-7; D is unclear. Per the germline V gene, CDR1 is SGHVS and CDR2 is FQNEAQ. Trimming removed 1 base at V and 5 bases at J, with 21 bases between. The CDR3 extends over 17 amino acids. CDR3 nucleotides: TGTGCCAGCAGCTTAGGTGGAAGGGTAGGAGATTTCCACGAGCAGTACTTC. Its protein is CASSLGGRVGDFHEQYF.

The chain couples TRBV9 to TRBJ2-1, with 7 bases aligning to TRBD1. Trimming at V came to 0 bases and at J to 1 base, leaving 1 base not matched to a gene. The CDR3 extends over 15 amino acids. In germline, CDR1 is SGDLS, CDR2 YYNGEE. CDR3 in amino acids: CASSVDRGSYNEQFF. The CDR3, as DNA: TGTGCCAGCAGCGTAGACAGGGGTTCCTACAATGAGCAGTTCTTC. Together with reference TRBV9 and TRBJ2-1, the CDR3 gives the full variable domain: DSGVTQTPKHLITATGQRVTLRCSPRSGDLSVYWYQQSLDQGLQFLIQYYNGEERAKGNILERFSAQQFPDLHSELNLSSLELGDSALYFCASSVDRGSYNEQFFGPGTRLTVL.

The J gene is TRBJ1-5, the V gene TRBV5-5; 9 nucleotides align to TRBD1. This CDR3 comprises 15 residues. The germline V gene encodes CDR1 SGHKS and CDR2 YYEKEE (reference sequence). J was trimmed by 5 bases and V by 4 bases; bases with no gene match: 7. CDR3 coding DNA: TGTGCCAGCAGCCGGGGACAGGGCAGGGATCAGCCCCAGCATTTT. Translated: CASSRGQGRDQPQHF.

The chain recombines TRBV12-3 or TRBV12-4 with TRBJ1-5, with TRBD1 identical over 8 bases. Germline trimming cut 3 bases from V and 6 bases from J; bases unmatched to any gene: 1. CDR3 length: 13 amino acids. Here the CDR3 DNA reads TGTGCCAGCAGTTTGGACAGGGTTCAGCCCCAGCATTTT. Translating gives CASSLDRVQPQHF.

This chain connects TRBV7-7 to TRBJ2-1, with no clear D. The germline V gene has CDR1 SSHAT and CDR2 FNYEAQ (reference sequence). V was shortened by 5 bases and J by 10 bases, with 15 bases between the two germline ends. CDR3 size: 13 residues. The chain's CDR3 is CASSLYSTGEQFF. The CDR3 DNA is TGTGCCAGCAGCCTTTACTCGACTGGCGAGCAGTTCTTC.

The CDR3 sequence is CASSPLLSARYEQYF. CDR3 sequence (DNA): TGCGCCAGCAGCCCTCTCCTTTCGGCGCGCTACGAGCAGTACTTC. The chain combines TRBV4-1 with TRBJ2-7; D unclear. The CDR3 is 15 residues long. Per germline, CDR1 MGHRA and CDR2 YSYEKL. Trimming stripped 4 bases from V and 3 bases from J, with 16 bases between.

Comment on this clone: A read error may produce the germline difference seen at one junction end. V and J are TRBV5-1 and TRBJ2-1; D remains unclear. This CDR3 has 13 amino acids. The germline CDR1 and CDR2 sequences are SGHRS and YFSETQ. The CDR3 loop reads CASTLAGLNEQFF. The CDR3 DNA sequence: TGCGCCAGCACCTTGGCTGGCCTCAATGAGCAGTTCTTC.

This rearrangement joins TRBV19 to TRBJ2-1; D unclear. The germline gives CDR1 LNHDA, CDR2 SQIVND (reference sequence). The V end lost 4 bases, the J end lost 4 bases, and 11 bases lay between the germline ends. CDR3 length: 14 residues. As DNA, the CDR3 is TGTGCCAGTAGTAGCGGTCCCCCTTACAATGAGCAGTTCTTC. This gives the protein CASSSGPPYNEQFF.

The DNA of the CDR3 is TGTGCCAGCAGTGAGAGCGGGGGGGCCGGGAATGAGCAGTTCTTC. Encoded protein: CASSESGGAGNEQFF. J is TRBJ2-1 and V is TRBV6-4; 10 nucleotides align to TRBD2. The CDR3 covers 15 residues. V trimming: 3 bases; J trimming: 7 bases; junction bases outside the gene matches: 6. CDR1 is MRHNA, CDR2 SNTAGT, per germline.